This TCR beta chain was obtained from a study of T cells in Graves' hyperthyroidism and ophthalmopathy. Amplification yielded TCR beta CDR3 regions, with RNA transcripts as the source. During a first-round RT-PCR of the TCR CDR3, the HTBI primer set was used. One entry per CDR3 protein results from TCRdb running MiXCR on the multiplex PCR reads. The table shows over 700,000 distinct CDR3 sequences, with approximately 18% occurring only once. This clonotype has at least ten counts. The CDR3 is 15 residues long. Trimming stripped 1 base from V and 5 bases from J, with 14 bases between. Sequenced sample: blood. The rearrangement joins TRBV12-3 or TRBV12-4 to TRBJ2-5, with D possibly being TRBD2 (6 bases). The clonotype originates from a woman in her 50s with Graves' hyperthyroidism that later progressed to Graves' ophthalmopathy. The CDR3 DNA is TGTGCCAGCAGTTTAGGGGGGGATAAATGGGAGACCCAGTACTTC. It translates to CASSLGGDKWETQYF.